The present T cell receptor (beta chain) was sequenced within a study of follicular helper T cells after annual influenza vaccination. On the study more broadly: Across the 2013-2014, 2014-2015 and 2015-2016 vaccination seasons, some subjects were resampled.

V gave up 0 bases and J gave up 5 bases, with 12 bases separating them. CDR3 size: 14 residues. CDR1 SGHRS and CDR2 YFSETQ come from the germline V gene. Using immunoSEQ multiplex PCR, the repertoire was profiled, and TCRdb retains in-frame clones only, with some absent. The table lists roughly 10,000 clones, less than 90% of them singletons, with around 0.41% in the top ten. Regarding time point: 2015-2016 season, 7 days after influenza vaccination. Subjects lived in the community and lacked influenza vaccine within the prior 6 months. The source was CXCR5- memory CD4+ T cells sorted from blood, collected 7 days after influenza vaccination. This receptor was identified in an adult who received the influenza vaccine. The rearrangement links TRBV5-1 to TRBJ2-7; perhaps TRBD2 as D (6 bases). The CDR3 DNA is TGCGCCAGCAGCTTGGTACTAGCTAACAACGAGCAGTACTTC. This sequence encodes CASSLVLANNEQYF.